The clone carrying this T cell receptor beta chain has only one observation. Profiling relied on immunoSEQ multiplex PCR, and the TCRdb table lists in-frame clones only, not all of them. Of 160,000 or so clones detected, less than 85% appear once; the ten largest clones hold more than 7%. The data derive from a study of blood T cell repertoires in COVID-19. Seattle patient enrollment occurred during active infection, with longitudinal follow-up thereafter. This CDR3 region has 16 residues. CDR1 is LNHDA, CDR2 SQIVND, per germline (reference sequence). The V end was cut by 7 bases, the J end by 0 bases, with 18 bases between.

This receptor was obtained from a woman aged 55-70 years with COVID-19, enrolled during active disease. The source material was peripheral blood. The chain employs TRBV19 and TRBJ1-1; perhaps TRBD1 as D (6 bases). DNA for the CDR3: TGTGCCAGTACACCGGGCAGGGGTTCTATGAACACTGAAGCTTTCTTT. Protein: CASTPGRGSMNTEAFF.